A single sample gave rise to the 12 T cell receptor beta chains below, sequenced in a study of blood T cell repertoires in COVID-19. Some clones are missing from TCRdb's copy, which holds only in-frame ones; the method was immunoSEQ multiplex PCR. The sample lists roughly 190,000 clones; about 77% were seen once. Sequenced: PBMCs or T cells enriched from blood (not recorded which). The receptors originated from a woman aged 45-59 years with acute COVID-19.

This rearrangement joins TRBV5-6 to TRBJ1-5; 8 nucleotides match TRBD1. The germline CDR1 and CDR2 sequences are SGHDT and YYEEEE. V was clipped by 2 bases and J by 5 bases; unmatched bases: 6. This CDR3 has 15 amino acids. In DNA form, the CDR3 reads TGTGCCAGCAGCTTCTGGTCAGGGGGCTATCAGCCCCAGCATTTT. As protein: CASSFWSGGYQPQHF.

In its sample, this clone was seen a few times. The chain couples TRBV7-9 to TRBJ2-1; D unclear. Trimming shortened V by 2 bases and J by 4 bases, and 6 bases separated the two germline ends. From germline, CDR1 is SEHNR and CDR2 FQNEAQ (reference sequence). The CDR3 contains 13 residues. This CDR3 reads CASSLREYNEQFF. DNA for the CDR3: TGTGCCAGCAGCTTACGAGAATACAATGAGCAGTTCTTC. Filled out from reference TRBV7-9 and TRBJ2-1, the complete variable domain reads DTGVSQNPRHKITKRGQNVTFRCDPISEHNRLYWYRQTLGQGPEFLTYFQNEAQLEKSRLLSDRFSAERPKGSFSTLEIQRTEQGDSAMYLCASSLREYNEQFFGPGTRLTVL.

The chain uses TRBV14 and TRBJ2-5, with a tentative D call TRBD1 (6 bases). Germline lookup yields CDR1 SGHDN and CDR2 FVKESK. Between the trimmed V and J ends, which lost 5 bases and 5 bases, there was a span of 15 bases. CDR3 size: 14 residues. CDR3 nucleotide sequence: TGTGCCAGCAGCAACGTCTACAGGGCCGAGACCCAGTACTTC. This translates into CASSNVYRAETQYF.

This clone has just a few counts. The chain employs TRBV2 and TRBJ1-5; D is unresolved. CDR1 is SNHLY, CDR2 FYNNEI, per germline. This CDR3 region has 13 residues. Trimming cost V 8 bases and J 4 bases, with 12 bases left between them. The DNA of the CDR3 is TGTGCCAGCCAACGGACGGGGAATCAGCCCCAGCATTTT. Translation gives CASQRTGNQPQHF.

This chain connects TRBV6-5 to TRBJ2-7, with TRBD2 as a possible D gene (5 bases). V lost 6 bases, J lost 2 bases, and 11 bases lay in between. The V gene's germline CDR1 is MNHEY and CDR2 SVGAGI. The CDR3 spans 13 residues. DNA for the CDR3: TGTGCCAGCAGGTTTACCGGGACCTACGAGCAGTACGTC. This sequence encodes CASRFTGTYEQYV.

This chain uses TRBV5-1 with TRBJ1-1; 7 bases map to TRBD1. The V gene end was trimmed by 0 bases and the J gene end by 0 bases; junction bases not matched to a gene: 11. The CDR3 runs 18 residues. The germline V gene encodes CDR1 SGHRS and CDR2 YFSETQ. The CDR3 region is CASSLVVQGNSMNTEAFF. For the CDR3, the DNA is TGCGCCAGCAGCTTGGTTGTACAGGGGAATTCTATGAACACTGAAGCTTTCTTT. The whole variable domain, filled in from reference TRBV5-1 and TRBJ1-1, reads KAGVTQTPRYLIKTRGQQVTLSCSPISGHRSVSWYQQTPGQGLQFLFEYFSETQRNKGNFPGRFSGRQFSNSRSEMNVSTLELGDSALYLCASSLVVQGNSMNTEAFFGQGTRLTVV.

The chain combines TRBV19 with TRBJ2-3; the D is unclear. This CDR3 has 15 residues. V gave up 0 bases and J gave up 2 bases, with 9 bases separating them. CDR1 is LNHDA and CDR2 is SQIVND in the germline V gene (reference sequence). The CDR3 nucleotides read TGTGCCAGTAGTATAGAGCAGGATTACACAGATACGCAGTATTTT. This codes for CASSIEQDYTDTQYF.

CDR3 protein: CASSLGWGGKEKLFF. As DNA, the CDR3 is TGTGCCAGCAGTTTGGGTTGGGGGGGCAAAGAAAAACTGTTTTTT. This chain uses TRBV28 with TRBJ1-4; D is perhaps TRBD1 (6 bases). The CDR3 runs to 15 residues. The germline V gene encodes CDR1 MDHEN and CDR2 SYDVKM. The V end lost 3 bases, the J end lost 8 bases, and 16 bases lay between the germline ends.

V is TRBV5-1 and J is TRBJ1-1, with no clear D. The CDR3 sequence is 14 residues long. Germline CDR1 and CDR2: SGHRS and YFSETQ. The ends were cut back, 1 base at V and 3 bases at J, with 10 bases in the middle. CDR3 sequence (DNA): TGCGCCAGCAGCTTGCCCAGCGCCTACACTGAAGCTTTCTTT. Its protein is CASSLPSAYTEAFF.

This clone was detected only once. V usage is TRBV2 and J usage is TRBJ2-5, with a weak D call TRBD1 (6 bases). CDR3 length: 13 residues. The V end was cut by 6 bases, the J end by 2 bases, with 10 bases between. The germline V gene has CDR1 SNHLY and CDR2 FYNNEI. CDR3 protein: CASRWQGQETQYF. The CDR3 DNA sequence: TGTGCCAGCAGATGGCAGGGGCAAGAGACCCAGTACTTC.

This clone was seen a handful of times. The chain employs TRBV5-1 and TRBJ1-2; D possibly corresponds to TRBD1 (5 bases). V shed 1 base and J shed 3 bases, with 10 bases lying between them. The CDR3 is 14 residues long. CDR1 is SGHRS, CDR2 YFSETQ, per germline. Here the CDR3 DNA reads TGCGCCAGCAGCTTGCAAGGGGTGGACTATGGCTACACCTTC. Encoded protein: CASSLQGVDYGYTF.

The sample holds a few counts of this clone. The chain couples TRBV7-2 to TRBJ1-1, with D maybe TRBD1 (5 bases). Germline CDR1 SGHTA, CDR2 FQGNSA. The CDR3 covers 13 residues. V was pared by 7 bases and J by 1 base, with 10 bases between. In DNA, the CDR3 is TGTGCCAGCACCTTCACAGGGAACACTGAAGCTTTCTTT. Translating it yields CASTFTGNTEAFF.